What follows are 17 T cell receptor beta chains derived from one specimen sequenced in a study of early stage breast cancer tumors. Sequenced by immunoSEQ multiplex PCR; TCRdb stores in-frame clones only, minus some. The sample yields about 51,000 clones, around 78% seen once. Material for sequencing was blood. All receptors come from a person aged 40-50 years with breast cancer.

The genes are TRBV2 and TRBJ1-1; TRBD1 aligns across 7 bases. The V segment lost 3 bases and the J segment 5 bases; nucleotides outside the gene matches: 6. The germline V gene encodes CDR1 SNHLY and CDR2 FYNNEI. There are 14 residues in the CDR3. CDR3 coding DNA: TGTGCCAGCAGTGAGACAGGGTGGGAGACTGAAGCTTTCTTT. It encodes CASSETGWETEAFF.

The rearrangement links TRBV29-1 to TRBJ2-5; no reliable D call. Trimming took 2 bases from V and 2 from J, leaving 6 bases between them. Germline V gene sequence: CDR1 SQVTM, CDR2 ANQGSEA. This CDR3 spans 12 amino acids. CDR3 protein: CSVERAQETQYF. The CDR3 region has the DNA TGCAGCGTTGAAAGGGCACAAGAGACCCAGTACTTC.

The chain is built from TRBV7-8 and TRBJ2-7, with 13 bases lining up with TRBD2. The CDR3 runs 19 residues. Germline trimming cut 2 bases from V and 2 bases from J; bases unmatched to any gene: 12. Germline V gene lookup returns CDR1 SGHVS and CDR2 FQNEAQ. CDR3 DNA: TGTGCCAGCAGCTTAAGGGGACTAGCGGGAAGAATAGGGACCTACGAGCAGTACTTC. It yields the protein CASSLRGLAGRIGTYEQYF.

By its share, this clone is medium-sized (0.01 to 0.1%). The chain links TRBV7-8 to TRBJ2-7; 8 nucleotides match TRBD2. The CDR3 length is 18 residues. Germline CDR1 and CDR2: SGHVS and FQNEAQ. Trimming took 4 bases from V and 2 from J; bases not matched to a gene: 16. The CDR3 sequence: CASSSGSGSISFTYEQYF. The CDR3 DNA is TGTGCCAGCAGCTCCGGCAGCGGGAGTATTTCCTTCACCTACGAGCAGTACTTC.

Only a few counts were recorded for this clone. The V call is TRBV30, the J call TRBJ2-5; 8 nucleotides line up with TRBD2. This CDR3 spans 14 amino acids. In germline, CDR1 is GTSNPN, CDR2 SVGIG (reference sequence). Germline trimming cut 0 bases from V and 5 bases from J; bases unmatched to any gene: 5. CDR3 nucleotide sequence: TGTGCCTGGAGTGTACGGGGGGGAGCGGAGACCCAGTACTTC. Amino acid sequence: CAWSVRGGAETQYF.

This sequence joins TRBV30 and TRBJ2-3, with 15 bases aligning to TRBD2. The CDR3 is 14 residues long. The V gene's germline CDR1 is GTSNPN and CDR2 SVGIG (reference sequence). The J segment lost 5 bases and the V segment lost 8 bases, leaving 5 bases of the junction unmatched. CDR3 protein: CAGEGLAGGDTQYF. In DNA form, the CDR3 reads TGTGCCGGCGAGGGACTAGCGGGAGGAGATACGCAGTATTTT. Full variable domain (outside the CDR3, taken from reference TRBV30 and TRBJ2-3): SQTIHQWPATLVQPVGSPLSLECTVEGTSNPNLYWYRQAAGRGLQLLFYSVGIGQISSEVPQNLSASRPQDRQFILSSKKLLLSDSGFYLCAGEGLAGGDTQYFGPGTRLTVL.

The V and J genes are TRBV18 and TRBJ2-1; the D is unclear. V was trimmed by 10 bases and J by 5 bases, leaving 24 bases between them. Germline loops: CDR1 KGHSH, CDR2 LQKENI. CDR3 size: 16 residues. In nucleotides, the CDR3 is TGTGCCACTCGCCCGAATTTAGCATCTGGGGACAATGAGCAGTTCTTC. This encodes CATRPNLASGDNEQFF.

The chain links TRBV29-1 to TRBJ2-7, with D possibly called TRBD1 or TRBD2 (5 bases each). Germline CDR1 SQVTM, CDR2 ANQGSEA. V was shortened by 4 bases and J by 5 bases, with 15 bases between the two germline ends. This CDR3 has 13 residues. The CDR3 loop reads CSVAGAPLHEQYF. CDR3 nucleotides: TGCAGCGTTGCCGGGGCACCATTGCACGAGCAGTACTTC.

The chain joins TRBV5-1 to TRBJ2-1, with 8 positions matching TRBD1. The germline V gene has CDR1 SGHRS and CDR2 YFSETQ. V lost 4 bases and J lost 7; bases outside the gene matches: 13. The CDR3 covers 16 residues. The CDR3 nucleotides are TGCGCCAGCAGCCGACTATCGACAGGGGCGACGAATGAGCAGTTCTTC. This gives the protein CASSRLSTGATNEQFF.

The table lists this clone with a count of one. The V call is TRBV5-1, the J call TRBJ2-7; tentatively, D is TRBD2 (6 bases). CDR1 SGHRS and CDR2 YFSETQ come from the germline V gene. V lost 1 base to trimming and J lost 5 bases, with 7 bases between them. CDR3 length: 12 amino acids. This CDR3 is CASSLTSNEQYF. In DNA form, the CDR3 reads TGCGCCAGCAGCTTGACTAGCAACGAGCAGTACTTC. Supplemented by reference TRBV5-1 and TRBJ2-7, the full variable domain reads KAGVTQTPRYLIKTRGQQVTLSCSPISGHRSVSWYQQTPGQGLQFLFEYFSETQRNKGNFPGRFSGRQFSNSRSEMNVSTLELGDSALYLCASSLTSNEQYFGPGTRLTVT.

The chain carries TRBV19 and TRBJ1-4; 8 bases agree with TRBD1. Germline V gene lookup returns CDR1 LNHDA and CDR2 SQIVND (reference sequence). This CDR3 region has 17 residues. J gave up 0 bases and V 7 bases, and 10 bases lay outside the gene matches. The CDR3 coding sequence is TGTGCCAGTATGGAGGACAGGGCTACTGCAACTAATGAAAAACTGTTTTTT. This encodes CASMEDRATATNEKLFF.

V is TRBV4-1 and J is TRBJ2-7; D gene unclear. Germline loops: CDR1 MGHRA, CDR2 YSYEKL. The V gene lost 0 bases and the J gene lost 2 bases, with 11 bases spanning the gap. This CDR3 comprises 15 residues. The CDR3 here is CASSQDPAGTYEQYF. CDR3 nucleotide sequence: TGCGCCAGCAGCCAAGATCCCGCAGGAACCTACGAGCAGTACTTC.

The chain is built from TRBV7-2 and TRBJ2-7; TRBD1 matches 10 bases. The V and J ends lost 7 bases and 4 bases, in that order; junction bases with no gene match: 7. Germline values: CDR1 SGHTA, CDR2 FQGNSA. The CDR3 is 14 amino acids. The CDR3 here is CASNTGQGIYEQYF. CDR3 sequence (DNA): TGTGCCAGCAATACGGGACAGGGGATTTACGAGCAGTACTTC.

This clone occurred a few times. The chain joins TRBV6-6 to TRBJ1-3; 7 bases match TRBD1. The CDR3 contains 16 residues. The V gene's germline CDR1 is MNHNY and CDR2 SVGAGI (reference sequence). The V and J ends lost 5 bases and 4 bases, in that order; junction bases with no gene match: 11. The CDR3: CASSPNLQGKGNTIYF. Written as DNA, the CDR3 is TGTGCCAGCAGTCCAAACTTACAGGGGAAAGGAAACACCATATATTTT.

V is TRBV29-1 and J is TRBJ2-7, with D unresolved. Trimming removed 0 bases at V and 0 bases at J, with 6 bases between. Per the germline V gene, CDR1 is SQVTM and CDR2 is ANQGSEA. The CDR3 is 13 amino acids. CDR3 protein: CSVEDPLSYEQYF. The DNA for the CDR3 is TGCAGCGTTGAAGATCCCCTCTCCTACGAGCAGTACTTC.

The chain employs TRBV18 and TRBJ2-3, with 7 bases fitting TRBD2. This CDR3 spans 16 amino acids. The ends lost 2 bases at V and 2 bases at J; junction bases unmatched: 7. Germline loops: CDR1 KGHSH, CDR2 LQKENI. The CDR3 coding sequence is TGTGCCAGCTCACCAAGGGGAGGGGAAACCACAGATACGCAGTATTTT. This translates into CASSPRGGETTDTQYF.

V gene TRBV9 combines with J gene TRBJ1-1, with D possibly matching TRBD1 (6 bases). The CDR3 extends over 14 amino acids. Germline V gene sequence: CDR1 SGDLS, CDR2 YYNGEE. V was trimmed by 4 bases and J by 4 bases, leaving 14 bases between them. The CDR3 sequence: CASSSGAQATEAFF. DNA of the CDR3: TGTGCCAGCAGCTCAGGGGCTCAAGCCACTGAAGCTTTCTTT.